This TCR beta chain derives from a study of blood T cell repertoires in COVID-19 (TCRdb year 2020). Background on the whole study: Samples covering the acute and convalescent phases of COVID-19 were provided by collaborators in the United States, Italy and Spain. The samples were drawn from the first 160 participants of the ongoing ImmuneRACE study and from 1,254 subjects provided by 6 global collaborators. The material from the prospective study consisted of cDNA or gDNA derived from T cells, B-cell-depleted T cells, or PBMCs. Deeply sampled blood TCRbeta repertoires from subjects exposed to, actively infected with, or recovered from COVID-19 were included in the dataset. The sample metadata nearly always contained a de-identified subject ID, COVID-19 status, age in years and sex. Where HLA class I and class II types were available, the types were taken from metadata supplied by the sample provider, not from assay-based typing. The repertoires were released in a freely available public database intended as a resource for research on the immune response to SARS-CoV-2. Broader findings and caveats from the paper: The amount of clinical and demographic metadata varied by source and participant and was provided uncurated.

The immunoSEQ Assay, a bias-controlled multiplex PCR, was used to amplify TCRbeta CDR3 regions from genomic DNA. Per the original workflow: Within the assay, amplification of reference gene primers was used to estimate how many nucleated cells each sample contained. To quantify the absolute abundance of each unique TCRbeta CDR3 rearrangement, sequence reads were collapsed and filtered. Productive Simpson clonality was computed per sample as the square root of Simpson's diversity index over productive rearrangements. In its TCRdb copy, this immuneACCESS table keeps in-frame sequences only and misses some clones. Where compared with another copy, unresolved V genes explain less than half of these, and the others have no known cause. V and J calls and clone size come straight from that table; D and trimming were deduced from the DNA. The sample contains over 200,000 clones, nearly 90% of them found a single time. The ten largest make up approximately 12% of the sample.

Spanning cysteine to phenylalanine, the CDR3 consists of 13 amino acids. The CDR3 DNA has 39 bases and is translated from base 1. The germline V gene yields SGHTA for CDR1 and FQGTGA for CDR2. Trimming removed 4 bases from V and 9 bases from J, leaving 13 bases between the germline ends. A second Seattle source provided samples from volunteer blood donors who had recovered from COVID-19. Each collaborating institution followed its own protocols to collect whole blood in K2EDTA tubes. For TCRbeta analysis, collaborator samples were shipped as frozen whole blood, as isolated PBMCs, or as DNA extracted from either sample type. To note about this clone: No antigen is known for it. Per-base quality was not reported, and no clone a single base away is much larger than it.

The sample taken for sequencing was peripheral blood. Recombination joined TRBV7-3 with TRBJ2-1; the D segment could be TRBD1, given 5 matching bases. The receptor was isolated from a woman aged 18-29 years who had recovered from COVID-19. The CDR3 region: CASSSDRPSEQFF. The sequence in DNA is TGTGCCAGCAGCTCTGACAGACCCAGTGAGCAGTTCTTC.